This TCR beta chain emerged from a study of vaccination effects on CD4 cells after COVID-19. Antigen-specific CD4+ T cells were expanded with viral peptide pools in the ViraFEST assay before sequencing. When ten to eleven days of culture had elapsed, CD4+ T cells were isolated. It was two doses of either the BNT162b2 or mRNA-1273 vaccine that participants received. The table came from immunoSEQ multiplex PCR; TCRdb's copy has only in-frame clones and leaves some out. This sample carries 30,000 or so clones, 55% to 75% of them seen once, and the ten largest clones take 7% to 9.5%. About this clone itself: The antigen remains undetermined.

Deletions cut 3 bases from V and 0 bases from J, with 10 bases between. The CDR3 has 15 residues. Germline lookup yields CDR1 SGHNT and CDR2 YYREEE (reference sequence). The gene calls are TRBV5-4 and TRBJ1-3, with no clear D. The TCR originated in a human donor who received a COVID-19 vaccine. The sample was CD4+ T cells from PBMCs cultured with HCoV-NL63 spike peptides, taken after COVID-19 vaccination. In DNA form, the CDR3 reads TGTGCCAGCAGCTCGACCCAAAACTCTGGAAACACCATATATTTT. Protein product: CASSSTQNSGNTIYF.